This TCR beta chain was identified during a study of blood T cell repertoires in COVID-19. The protocol was immunoSEQ multiplex PCR, while the TCRdb copy is restricted to in-frame clones and leaves out a portion. This sample has fewer than 350,000 clones, with 70% to 90% found just once. The material sequenced was PBMCs or T cells enriched from blood (not recorded which). The TCR was taken from a woman between 25 and 40 years old who had recovered from COVID-19.

CDR3 sequence reads: CASSPLPLQGSGTGELFF. CDR3 in DNA: TGTGCCAGCTCACCACTTCCCCTACAGGGCAGCGGCACCGGGGAGCTGTTTTTT. The chain joins TRBV18 to TRBJ2-2; tentative D call: TRBD1 (6 bases). CDR1 is KGHSH and CDR2 is LQKENI in the germline V gene. This CDR3 contains 18 residues. V was cut by 1 base and J by 4 bases, with 19 bases left in between.